The present entry profiles one TCR beta chain with its context. Its antigen is undetermined. This entry belongs to a study of CD8 T cells in ankylosing spondylitis. Study findings and constraints: Disease-linked clones were reportedly significantly enriched in matched ankylosing spondylitis synovial fluid. Certain motif variants had earlier appeared in reactive arthritis synovial fluid and blood. Roughly eight highly homologous variants made up a TCR beta motif that seemed to typify ankylosing spondylitis blood. The disease-linked clones had a CD8+ phenotype and low blood frequencies.

V dropped 2 bases and J dropped 1 base, with 8 bases sitting between them. The CDR3 covers 14 residues. Germline V gives CDR1 SGHAT, CDR2 FQNNGV. By quantitative 5'-RACE with molecular barcodes, the TCR beta libraries were made. Each CDR3 protein is one row after TCRdb ran MiXCR on the 5' RACE reads. The table includes fewer than 450,000 distinct CDR3 sequences, approximately 17% detected once. The receptor's source is a male donor with ankylosing spondylitis. The rearrangement uses TRBV11-2 and TRBJ1-1; D gene unclear. Material for sequencing was blood, either unsorted or a sorted T cell fraction (not recorded which). The CDR3 reads CASSLYWTNTEAFF. CDR3 nucleotide sequence: TGTGCCAGCAGCTTATATTGGACGAACACTGAAGCTTTCTTT. The full variable domain, with the rest looked up from reference TRBV11-2 and TRBJ1-1, is EAGVAQSPRYKIIEKRQSVAFWCNPISGHATLYWYQQILGQGPKLLIQFQNNGVVDDSQLPKDRFSAERLKGVDSTLKIQPAKLEDSAVYLCASSLYWTNTEAFFGQGTRLTVV.